This is a list of T cell receptor beta chains from one sample in a study of blood T cell repertoires in COVID-19. This table comes from immunoSEQ multiplex PCR, and its TCRdb copy is limited to in-frame clones, with some not included. The data hold over 100,000 clones, with approximately 83% observed a single time. The sequenced sample was peripheral blood. These receptor sequences come from a woman of 80 years or more with active or convalescent COVID-19. Each CDR3 is given with its conserved first and last residue. A D gene is named only where the DNA matches it firmly. Some rows mark clone size as missing; the rest say once, few, many or name a class of expanded clone.

V gene	J gene	D gene	clone size	CDR3 protein	CDR3 DNA
TRBV18	TRBJ1-5	-	few	CASSPEASNQPQHF	TGTGCCAGCTCACCCGAGGCTAGCAATCAGCCCCAGCATTTT
TRBV4-3	TRBJ2-1	-	few	CASSQVLGDPYNEQFF	TGCGCCAGCAGCCAAGTGTTAGGAGATCCCTACAATGAGCAGTTCTTC
TRBV30	TRBJ1-2	-	-	CAWSPPPGNNYGYTF	TGTGCCTGGAGTCCACCGCCGGGAAATAACTATGGCTACACCTTC
TRBV7-2	TRBJ2-5	-	-	CASSFRSRGACYF	TGTGCCAGCAGCTTTAGGTCCAGGGGGGCATGTTACTTC
TRBV19	TRBJ1-5	-	-	CASRSETSFSNQPQHF	TGTGCCAGTAGAAGCGAGACCTCGTTTAGCAATCAGCCCCAGCATTTT
TRBV5-4	TRBJ2-5	-	-	CASSLLGGAPGETQYF	TGTGCCAGCAGCTTACTTGGGGGGGCACCCGGGGAGACCCAGTACTTC
TRBV28	TRBJ1-5	-	-	CASRVSGNQPQHF	TGTGCCAGCAGGGTTAGTGGCAATCAGCCCCAGCATTTT
TRBV9	TRBJ1-4	TRBD1	-	CASSVGQGRGEKLFF	TGTGCCAGCAGCGTGGGACAGGGGCGGGGTGAAAAACTGTTTTTT
TRBV2	TRBJ1-4	TRBD1	-	CASRTGDTTNEKLFF	TGTGCCAGCAGGACAGGGGATACGACTAATGAAAAACTGTTTTTT
TRBV30	TRBJ2-7	-	once	CAWSWEIDTGEQYF	TGTGCCTGGAGTTGGGAAATCGATACGGGGGAGCAGTACTTC
TRBV5-1	TRBJ1-4	TRBD1	-	CASTLTQGSEKLFF	TGCGCCAGCACCCTGACACAGGGGAGTGAAAAACTGTTTTTT
TRBV3-1/TRBV3-2	TRBJ1-1	-	few	CASSQDGGSTEAFF	TGTGCCAGCAGCCAAGATGGAGGGAGCACTGAAGCTTTCTTT
TRBV7-2	TRBJ2-4	-	-	CASSHGPGLDIQYF	TGTGCCAGCAGCCACGGTCCGGGATTAGACATTCAGTACTTC
TRBV28	TRBJ2-1	TRBD1	-	CASSPRDLVRGNEQFF	TGTGCCAGCAGTCCCCGGGACCTGGTCAGGGGGAATGAGCAGTTCTTC
TRBV29-1	TRBJ2-5	TRBD1	-	CSVARHDRGHQETQYF	TGCAGCGTCGCAAGGCACGACAGGGGGCATCAAGAGACCCAGTACTTC
TRBV28	TRBJ2-7	-	once	CASLQGYEQYF	TGTGCCAGCCTACAGGGCTACGAGCAGTACTTC
TRBV19	TRBJ1-1	-	few	CASTILGGYTEAFF	TGTGCCAGTACCATCCTCGGGGGGTACACTGAAGCTTTCTTT
TRBV5-1	TRBJ1-1	-	-	CASSLQDSNTEAFF	TGCGCCAGCAGCTTGCAGGACAGTAACACTGAAGCTTTCTTT
TRBV29-1	TRBJ2-7	-	few	CSVGYSLKQYF	TGCAGCGTTGGGTACTCGTTGAAGCAGTACTTC
TRBV19	TRBJ1-5	-	-	CASSISTYQPQHF	TGTGCCAGTAGTATTTCGACTTATCAGCCCCAGCATTTT
TRBV15	TRBJ1-1	-	-	CATSRDSSTVNTEAFF	TGTGCCACCAGCAGAGATTCGTCAACTGTGAACACTGAAGCTTTCTTT
TRBV7-3	TRBJ1-1	TRBD1	-	CASSLTGGTEAFF	TGTGCCAGCAGCTTGACAGGGGGAACTGAAGCTTTCTTT
TRBV5-4	TRBJ1-6	-	-	CASSLGGTYNSPLHF	TGTGCCAGCAGCTTGGGGGGCACATATAATTCACCCCTCCACTTT
TRBV5-1	TRBJ2-4	TRBD1	-	CASSLARERGDRARGLAKNIQYF	TGCGCCAGCAGCTTGGCTAGGGAGAGGGGTGACAGGGCCAGAGGGCTAGCCAAAAACATTCAGTACTTC
TRBV5-1	TRBJ1-6	TRBD1	few	CASKPGGGQGVINNSPLHF	TGCGCCAGCAAACCAGGAGGGGGACAGGGGGTGATTAATAATTCACCCCTCCACTTT
TRBV28	TRBJ2-3	TRBD2	few	CASSLASGASTDTQYF	TGTGCCAGCAGTTTGGCTAGCGGGGCTAGCACAGATACGCAGTATTTT
TRBV7-3	TRBJ2-7	TRBD1	-	CASSLLTGALNEQYF	TGTGCCAGCAGCTTACTGACAGGGGCTCTCAACGAGCAGTACTTC
TRBV6-5	TRBJ2-7	-	medium-sized	CATITRDNSYEQYF	TGTGCCACCATAACCCGGGACAACTCCTACGAGCAGTACTTC
TRBV7-9	TRBJ2-4	TRBD1	-	CASSWTGGIAKNIQYF	TGTGCCAGCAGCTGGACAGGTGGTATAGCCAAAAACATTCAGTACTTC
TRBV19	TRBJ1-2	TRBD1	-	CASSRTGEGGGYTF	TGTGCCAGTAGTCGGACAGGGGAAGGAGGAGGCTACACCTTC
TRBV28	TRBJ1-2	-	once	CASSLVWQVPAVYGYTF	TGTGCCAGCAGTTTGGTTTGGCAGGTACCGGCTGTCTATGGCTACACCTTC
TRBV27	TRBJ2-1	TRBD1	-	CASSLRQGEIDPYNEQFF	TGTGCCAGCAGTCTCCGACAGGGGGAAATTGATCCCTACAATGAGCAGTTCTTC
TRBV15	TRBJ1-1	-	once	CATSRDLEEGTEAFF	TGTGCCACCAGCAGAGATCTGGAGGAAGGGACTGAAGCTTTCTTT
TRBV24-1	TRBJ2-3	-	-	CATSDLPGKGENTDTQYF	TGTGCCACCAGTGATTTGCCAGGGAAGGGGGAAAACACAGATACGCAGTATTTT
TRBV4-1	TRBJ1-2	-	-	CASSQETYGYTF	TGCGCCAGCAGCCAAGAGACTTATGGCTACACCTTC
TRBV23-1	TRBJ1-1	TRBD1	-	CASSQLTGMNTEAFF	TGCGCCAGCAGTCAATTGACAGGGATGAACACTGAAGCTTTCTTT
TRBV18	TRBJ1-1	TRBD1	-	CASSPRDRVGTEAFF	TGTGCCAGCTCACCACGAGACAGGGTTGGCACTGAAGCTTTCTTT
TRBV28	TRBJ1-2	-	once	CASTGLYGYTF	TGTGCCAGCACCGGACTTTATGGCTACACCTTC
TRBV6-5	TRBJ1-2	TRBD1	-	CASSQPDRVFGYTF	TGTGCCAGCAGCCAACCGGACAGGGTTTTTGGCTACACCTTC
TRBV28	TRBJ2-6	TRBD1	-	CASSRRGRRGANVLTF	TGTGCCAGCAGCCGCAGGGGGCGCCGTGGGGCCAACGTCCTGACTTTC
TRBV21-1	TRBJ1-1	-	-	CASRKKQRRQGALYTEAFF	TGTGCCAGCAGAAAAAAACAGCGCAGGCAGGGTGCTCTATACACTGAAGCTTTCTTT
TRBV15	TRBJ1-1	TRBD1	-	CATSIWTGGGKLGRTEAFF	TGTGCCACCAGCATTTGGACAGGGGGAGGCAAATTAGGTCGCACTGAAGCTTTCTTT
TRBV5-1	TRBJ1-2	-	few	CASSLGSLPRPENYGYTF	TGCGCCAGCAGCTTGGGCTCCCTTCCGCGGCCGGAAAACTATGGCTACACCTTC
TRBV29-1	TRBJ1-4	-	once	CSVAGGLNEKLFF	TGCAGCGTTGCGGGGGGTCTTAATGAAAAACTGTTTTTT
TRBV10-3	TRBJ1-1	TRBD1	-	CAITGTGGGYTEAFF	TGTGCCATCACCGGGACAGGGGGCGGTTACACTGAAGCTTTCTTT
TRBV19	TRBJ1-5	-	-	CASSGPDSNQPQHF	TGTGCCAGTAGTGGTCCAGATAGCAATCAGCCCCAGCATTTT
TRBV5-6	TRBJ1-5	-	-	CASSLRRHDYSNQPQHF	TGTGCCAGCAGCCTAAGGCGGCACGATTATAGCAATCAGCCCCAGCATTTT
TRBV28	TRBJ2-7	-	many	CASSLGGGTPYEQYF	TGTGCCAGCAGTTTAGGTGGAGGGACCCCCTACGAGCAGTACTTC
TRBV5-1	TRBJ1-2	TRBD1	-	CASSLGQDRGRFTF	TGCGCCAGCAGCTTGGGACAGGACAGGGGGCGCTTCACCTTC
TRBV7-6	TRBJ2-7	-	-	CASSSYSTEQYF	TGTGCCAGCAGCTCTTACAGTACCGAGCAGTACTTC
TRBV9	TRBJ2-1	TRBD2	few	CASSVGTSGAYNEQFF	TGTGCCAGCAGCGTAGGGACTAGCGGAGCCTACAATGAGCAGTTCTTC
TRBV30	TRBJ1-2	-	few	CAWQRYGYTF	TGTGCCTGGCAGCGGTATGGCTACACCTTC
TRBV5-4	TRBJ1-1	-	-	CASSLGQKNTEAFF	TGTGCCAGCAGCTTGGGGCAGAAAAACACTGAAGCTTTCTTT
TRBV9	TRBJ1-5	-	-	CASSAEGYSNQPQHF	TGTGCCAGCAGCGCCGAGGGATATAGCAATCAGCCCCAGCATTTT
TRBV10-2	TRBJ1-2	-	-	CASSEWSDYGYTF	TGCGCCAGCAGTGAGTGGTCGGACTATGGCTACACCTTC
TRBV3-1/TRBV3-2	TRBJ1-5	TRBD1	once	CASSQLKDRGRDQPQHF	TGTGCCAGCAGCCAATTAAAAGACAGGGGGCGGGATCAGCCCCAGCATTTT
TRBV30	TRBJ1-2	TRBD1	few	CAWSTNRGCNF	TGTGCCTGGAGTACAAACAGGGGGTGCAACTTC
TRBV6-1	TRBJ2-3	-	-	CASSEGSVGGLTDTQYF	TGTGCCAGCAGTGAAGGTAGCGTAGGTGGCCTCACAGATACGCAGTATTTT
TRBV28	TRBJ1-1	-	-	CASSLEQANTEAFF	TGTGCCAGCAGTTTAGAGCAGGCGAACACTGAAGCTTTCTTT
TRBV5-1	TRBJ1-2	-	-	CASSAGPPNYGYTF	TGCGCCAGCAGCGCGGGACCCCCTAACTATGGCTACACCTTC